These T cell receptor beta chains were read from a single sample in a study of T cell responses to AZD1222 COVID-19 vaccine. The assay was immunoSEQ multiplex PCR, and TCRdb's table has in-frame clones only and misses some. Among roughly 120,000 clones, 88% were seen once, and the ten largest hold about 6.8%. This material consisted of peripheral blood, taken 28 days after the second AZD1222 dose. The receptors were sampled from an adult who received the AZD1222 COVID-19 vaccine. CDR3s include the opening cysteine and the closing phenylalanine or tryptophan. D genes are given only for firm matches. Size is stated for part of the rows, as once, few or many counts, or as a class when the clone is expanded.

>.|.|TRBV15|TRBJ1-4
TGTGCCACCAGCAGAGATCTCGGTAATAATGAAAAACTGTTTTTT
CATSRDLGNNEKLFF
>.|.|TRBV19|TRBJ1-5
TGTGCCAGTAGTATATCGGCAGCGGGATATAGCAATCAGCCCCAGCATTTT
CASSISAAGYSNQPQHF
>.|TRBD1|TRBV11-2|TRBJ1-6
TGTGCCAGCAGCTTAGGAACAGGGGGTAATTCACCCCTCCACTTT
CASSLGTGGNSPLHF
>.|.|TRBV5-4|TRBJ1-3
TGTGCCAGCAGTAGGGCGGTCTCTGGAAACACCATATATTTT
CASSRAVSGNTIYF
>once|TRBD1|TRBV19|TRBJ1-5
TGTGCCAGTAGTTGGCAGACAGGGGGCAATCAGCCCCAGCATTTT
CASSWQTGGNQPQHF
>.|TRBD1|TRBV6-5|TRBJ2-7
TGTGCCAGTTCTTATTCCTACAGGGGTTCCTACGAGCAGTACTTC
CASSYSYRGSYEQYF
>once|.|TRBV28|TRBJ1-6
TGTGCCAGCAGTTTATGGCAGGTAGGGGATTCACCCCTCCACTTT
CASSLWQVGDSPLHF
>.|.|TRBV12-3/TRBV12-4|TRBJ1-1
TGTGCCAGCAGTTTTAAAATGGTCACTGAAGCTTTCTTT
CASSFKMVTEAFF
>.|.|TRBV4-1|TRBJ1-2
TGCGCCAGCAGCCAAGATGACGGATTATACTATGGCTACACCTTC
CASSQDDGLYYGYTF
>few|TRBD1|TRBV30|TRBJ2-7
TGTGCCTGGAGTGACCAGGGACAGGGGGACGAGCAGTACTTC
CAWSDQGQGDEQYF
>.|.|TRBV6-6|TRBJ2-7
TGTGCCATCAAGCGGGACAGTCGCTACGAGCAGTACTTC
CAIKRDSRYEQYF
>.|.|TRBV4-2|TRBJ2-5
TGTGCCAGCAGCCAAGGGGGCAACCAAGAGACCCAGTACTTC
CASSQGGNQETQYF
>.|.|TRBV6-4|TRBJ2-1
TGTGCCAGCTCTGATTTAGGGGGACAGCAGTTCTTC
CASSDLGGQQFF